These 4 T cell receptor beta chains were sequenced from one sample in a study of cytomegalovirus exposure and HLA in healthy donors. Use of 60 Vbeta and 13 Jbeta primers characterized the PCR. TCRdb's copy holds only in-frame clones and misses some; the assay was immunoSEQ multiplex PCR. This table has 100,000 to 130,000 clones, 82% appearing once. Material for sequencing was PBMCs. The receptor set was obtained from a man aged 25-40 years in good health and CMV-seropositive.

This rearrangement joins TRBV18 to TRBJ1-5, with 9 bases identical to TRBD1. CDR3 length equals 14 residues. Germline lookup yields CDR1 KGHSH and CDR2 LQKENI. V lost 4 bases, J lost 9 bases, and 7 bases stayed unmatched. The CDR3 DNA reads TGTGCCAGCTCACTGAGGACAGGGGAGCGGCCCCAGCATTTT. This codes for CASSLRTGERPQHF.

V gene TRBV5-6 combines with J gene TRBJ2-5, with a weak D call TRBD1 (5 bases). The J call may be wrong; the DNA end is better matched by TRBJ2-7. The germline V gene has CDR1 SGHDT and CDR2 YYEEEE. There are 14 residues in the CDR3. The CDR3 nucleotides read TGTGCCAGCAGTCGACAGACAACCTCCTACGAGCAGTACTTC. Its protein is CASSRQTTSYEQYF.

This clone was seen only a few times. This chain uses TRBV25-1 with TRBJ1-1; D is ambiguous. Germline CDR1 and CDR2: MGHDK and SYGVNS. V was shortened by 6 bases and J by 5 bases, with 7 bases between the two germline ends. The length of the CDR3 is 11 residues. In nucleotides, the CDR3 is TGTGCCAGCAGGACAATAACTGAAGCTTTCTTT. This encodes CASRTITEAFF. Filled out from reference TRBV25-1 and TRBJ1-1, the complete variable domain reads EADIYQTPRYLVIGTGKKITLECSQTMGHDKMYWYQQDPGMELHLIHYSYGVNSTEKGDLSSESTVSRIRTEHFPLTLESARPSHTSQYLCASRTITEAFFGQGTRLTVV.

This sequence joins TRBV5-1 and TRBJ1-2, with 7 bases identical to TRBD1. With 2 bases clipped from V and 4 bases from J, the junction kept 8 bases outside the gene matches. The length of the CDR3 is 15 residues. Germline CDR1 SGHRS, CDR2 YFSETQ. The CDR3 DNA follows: TGCGCCAGCAGCTTTGCCGATCAGGGGGTCTATGGCTACACCTTC. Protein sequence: CASSFADQGVYGYTF.